This TCR beta chain derives from a study of T cell responses to AZD1222 COVID-19 vaccine (dated by TCRdb to about 2021). Background on the whole study: AZD1222 recipients given second doses at about 4 weeks or at about 12 weeks were pooled, since spike-specific TCR depth and breadth were not found to differ between the two schedules. A total of around 240 trial participants underwent TCR sequencing, of whom some 210 received two doses of AZD1222 and some 26 received two doses of the MenACWY control vaccine. Trial participants were enrolled by age into subgroups of 18-55, 56-69 and 70-plus years, and around 150, 29 and 61 TCR-sequenced participants, respectively, were included in these subgroups. What the authors observed across the whole study: Epitopes outside the regions mutated in the B.1.351 and B.1.1.7 variants were reportedly recognized by nearly half of the unique spike-specific TCRs. The 56-69-year group was small, and its depth increase did not reach significance, likely because of low power. CD4 TCRs associated with the vaccine covered the entire spike protein, and the dominant responses were in regions 160-218 and 743-854. Because no day 14 peak-response samples were available, repertoires were characterized only after the peak T cell response. Only five or six AZD1222 recipients were SARS-CoV-2 seropositive at baseline, limiting conclusions about previously exposed vaccinees. Participants were mostly white British and included more females than males, and it was suggested by the authors that clonal diversity may have been underestimated. A significant rise in spike-specific TCR breadth and depth was observed after two AZD1222 doses relative to day 0 and relative to MenACWY recipients.

Worth noting for this clone: What this receptor recognizes is not known. No base quality values were provided; no much bigger clone lies one nucleotide off.

The CDR3 regions of human TCRbeta chains were subjected to immunosequencing. The authors' analysis ran thus. Repertoire TCRs were matched against a reference library of SARS-CoV-2-specific TCRs generated with the MIRA antigen-specificity platform. Breadth meant the fraction of unique TCRs that were SARS-CoV-2-associated, whereas depth meant the fraction of total T cells that were SARS-CoV-2-associated. Using the MIRA data, each spike-specific TCR was mapped to the spike region that the TCR reacts to and placed in a CD4 or CD8 class. Log10-transformed breadth and depth values were compared by one-way ANOVA with Sidak's multiple comparisons tests. Imported from immuneACCESS, the table was reduced by TCRdb to in-frame sequences with V and J called. These copies leave out some clones; in studies compared against another copy, an unresolved V gene accounts for under half, and the cause of the remainder is not known. The V and J calls and clone size were taken over from that table, and D and trimming were inferred from the DNA. Here the sample has over 130,000 clones; 88% occur a single time. The biggest ten clones account for roughly 3% of the sample.

The time point label, as the study defines it: baseline before first vaccination. Vaccinee samples were obtained from the UK trials COV001 and COV002, which included a single-blind randomized controlled phase 2/3 trial of AZD1222 (ChAdOx1 nCoV-19) in healthy adults. For TCRbeta chain sequencing, PBMC samples from trial participants were taken at day 0 and at day 28 after the second dose. A distance of 13 bases separates the germline ends of V and J, which lose 6 bases and 2 bases respectively. In the germline V gene, CDR1 corresponds to ENHRY and CDR2 to SYGVKD. The CDR3 runs 14 residues from the cysteine to the phenylalanine. Of the read, only the CDR3 DNA is kept; its 42 bases are in frame from base 1.

The chain uses TRBV10-3 and TRBJ2-5; 6 matching bases give a weak D call of TRBD1. The sequences come from peripheral blood, collected on day 0 of AZD1222 vaccination. This receptor was identified in an adult in good health. The base sequence is TGTGCCATCAGGAGACAGGATGAACAAGAGACCCAGTACTTC. The encoded protein is CAIRRQDEQETQYF.